A single sample is the source of the 25 T cell receptor beta chains below, sequenced in a study of CD8+CD57+ T cells in acquired aplastic anemia (dated by TCRdb to the late 2010s). Sequencing relied on an Illumina HiSeq 2000. Genomic DNA served as template for TCR beta VDJ combination and CDR3 sequence profiling. The public reads were quality trimmed at Q25 with fastp and then assembled into clones with MiXCR by TCRdb, keeping productive beta chains. One record per CDR3 amino acid sequence lists the most common genes and DNA. This sample has some 220,000 distinct CDR3 sequences in its table, and 34% of those were observed once. The top ten hold 0.95% to 1.3% of the sample. Material: sorted CD4+, CD8+, or CD8+CD57+ T cells (not recorded which) from PBMCs. The source of these receptors is a human donor in good health, serving as a control.

The sample holds many counts of this clonotype. This chain links TRBV15 with TRBJ2-7; D perhaps matches TRBD2 (7 bases). V was pared by 1 base and J by 4 bases, with 11 bases between. The CDR3 has 14 amino acids. Germline V gene lookup returns CDR1 LNHNV and CDR2 YYDKDF (reference sequence). Here the CDR3 reads CATSRGGGTYEQYF. CDR3 nucleotides: TGTGCCACCAGCAGAGGGGGGGGCACATACGAGCAGTACTTC.

The chain recombines TRBV5-6 with TRBJ2-3; the D gene is possibly TRBD1 (6 bases). The CDR3 contains 16 residues. CDR1 is SGHDT, CDR2 YYEEEE, per germline. V shed 3 bases and J shed 2 bases, with 16 bases lying between them. The chain's CDR3 is CASSSTYRELTDTQYF. The CDR3 nucleotides are TGTGCCAGCAGCTCAACTTACAGGGAACTCACAGATACGCAGTATTTT.

This chain joins TRBV5-1 and TRBJ1-3; D is unclear. Germline V gene data show CDR1 as SGHRS and CDR2 as YFSETQ. CDR3 length: 15 amino acids. The V and J ends lost 4 bases and 1 base respectively, with 12 bases between them. For the CDR3, the DNA is TGCGCCAGCAGCCCGGGCCACGCATCTGGAAACACCATATATTTT. Amino acids: CASSPGHASGNTIYF.

This clonotype was counted only a few times. J is TRBJ2-5 and V is TRBV7-9; 8 bases agree with TRBD1. This CDR3 is built from 14 residues. Looked up from germline, CDR1 is SEHNR and CDR2 is FQNEAQ (reference sequence). The trim removed 3 bases at V and 5 bases at J, leaving 5 bases unmatched. CDR3 residues: CASSLCRGHETQYF. The CDR3 nucleotides read TGTGCCAGCAGCTTGTGCAGGGGGCATGAGACCCAGTACTTC.

The chain is built from TRBV4-1 and TRBJ2-7, with 8 bases that match TRBD2. CDR3 length: 14 amino acids. Per the germline V gene, CDR1 is MGHRA and CDR2 is YSYEKL. After removal of 4 bases from V and 2 bases from J, the junction contained 4 bases not matched to a gene. CDR3 nucleotide sequence: TGCGCCAGCAGCCTAGCGGGGAAAACCTACGAGCAGTACTTC. Translating it yields CASSLAGKTYEQYF.

This rearrangement joins TRBV6-1 to TRBJ2-1; the match to TRBD2 covers 14 bases. With V trimmed by 5 bases and J by 7 bases, 13 bases remained unmatched. The CDR3 length is 18 residues. Germline-derived CDR1 and CDR2 are MNHNS and SASEGT. The CDR3 nucleotides are TGTGCCAGCAGTCAAAACGCCCCGGGACTAGCGGGAGTTAATGAGCAGTTCTTC. Encoded protein: CASSQNAPGLAGVNEQFF.

CDR3 coding DNA: TGTGCCAGTAGTCGAGCGGACAGCTCACAAAACTATGGCTACACCTTC. Amino acid sequence: CASSRADSSQNYGYTF. The J gene is TRBJ1-2, the V gene TRBV19, with D tentatively TRBD1 (6 bases). V shed 5 bases and J shed 2 bases, with 18 bases lying between them. The germline gives CDR1 LNHDA, CDR2 SQIVND (reference sequence). The CDR3 totals 16 residues.

V gene TRBV11-1 combines with J gene TRBJ2-1; TRBD1 matches at 8 bases. J lost 2 bases, V lost 2 bases, and 17 bases had no gene match. Germline assignment: CDR1 SGHAT and CDR2 FQDESV (reference sequence). The CDR3 consists of 20 residues. The CDR3 sequence: CASSLHPIFARQGTYNEQFF. Here the CDR3 DNA reads TGTGCCAGCAGCTTACACCCCATTTTTGCGAGACAGGGGACCTACAATGAGCAGTTCTTC.

As to this clonotype: At one end, the junction sequence differs from germline, possibly due to a read error. This chain connects TRBV5-1 to TRBJ2-5; D gene unclear. The CDR3 totals 14 residues. Germline V CDR1 and CDR2: SGHRS, YFSETQ. CDR3: CASNLTATQETQYF. CDR3 nucleotide sequence: TGCGCCAGCAACTTGACGGCCACCCAAGAGACCCAGTACTTC. The whole variable domain, remainder taken from reference TRBV5-1 and TRBJ2-5, is KAGVTQTPRYLIKTRGQQVTLSCSPISGHRSVSWYQQTPGQGLQFLFEYFSETQRNKGNFPGRFSGRQFSNSRSEMNVSTLELGDSALYLCASNLTATQETQYFGPGTRLLVL.

There are a few counts of this clonotype. A much larger clonotype is one base distant, so this may be a read error. The chain combines TRBV7-9 with TRBJ2-5, with 9 bases identical to TRBD2. The CDR3 is 15 amino acids. CDR1 and CDR2 (germline): SEHNR, FQNEAQ (reference sequence). CDR3 sequence: CANSPPLAGQETQYF. CDR3 in DNA: TGTGCCAACAGCCCACCACTAGCGGGCCAAGAGACCCAGTACTTC.

This clonotype occurred many times. In nucleotides, the CDR3 is TGCGCCAGCAGCTTGGACAGCGCTAACTATGGCTACACCTTC. This codes for CASSLDSANYGYTF. The chain combines TRBV5-1 with TRBJ1-2; the D is unclear. V was trimmed by 0 bases and J by 0 bases, leaving 6 bases between them. Per germline, CDR1 SGHRS and CDR2 YFSETQ. This CDR3 region has 14 residues.

The chain employs TRBV6-5 and TRBJ1-1, with D possibly matching TRBD1 (5 bases). This CDR3 has 16 residues. Germline CDR1 reads MNHEY; CDR2 reads SVGAGI. V was cut by 1 base and J by 3 bases, with 15 bases left in between. This CDR3 reads CASSYYGSGMDTEAFF. DNA of the CDR3: TGTGCCAGCAGTTACTATGGGTCAGGGATGGACACTGAAGCTTTCTTT.

This clonotype was picked up a small number of times. The chain employs TRBV29-1 and TRBJ2-7; D remains unclear. CDR3 length equals 12 residues. From germline, CDR1 is SQVTM and CDR2 ANQGSEA. V gave up 1 base and J gave up 0 bases, with 4 bases separating them. CDR3 in DNA: TGCAGCGTTGAAGCCTCCTCCTACGAGCAGTACTTC. Protein sequence: CSVEASSYEQYF.

The V and J genes are TRBV7-2 and TRBJ2-7; perhaps D is TRBD1 or TRBD2 (6 bases each). Germline CDR1 SGHTA, CDR2 FQGNSA. This CDR3 comprises 15 residues. V shed 5 bases and J shed 5 bases, with 19 bases lying between them. The CDR3 region is CASSQEVRGLHEQYF. Here the CDR3 DNA reads TGTGCCAGCAGCCAAGAAGTCCGGGGGCTCCACGAGCAGTACTTC.

Only a few counts were recorded for this clonotype. The gene calls are TRBV18 and TRBJ2-5, with D uncertain. Germline V gene data show CDR1 as KGHSH and CDR2 as LQKENI. CDR3 length equals 13 residues. The germline V and J ends were trimmed by 0 bases and 2 bases, with 4 bases remaining between them. The CDR3 region is CASSPPSQETQYF. CDR3 coding DNA: TGTGCCAGCTCACCACCATCTCAAGAGACCCAGTACTTC.

This clonotype was found many times. In nucleotides, the CDR3 is TGTGCCAGCAGAACCGACAGGGCTGGAACAGAGACCCAGTACTTC. It encodes CASRTDRAGTETQYF. The chain combines TRBV6-1 with TRBJ2-5; 7 nucleotides agree with TRBD1. Per germline, CDR1 MNHNS and CDR2 SASEGT. V gave up 6 bases and J gave up 4 bases; unmatched junction bases: 11. The CDR3 contains 15 residues.

There are many counts of this clonotype. This chain connects TRBV20-1 to TRBJ2-3; no clear D. Between the trimmed V and J ends, which lost 6 bases and 2 bases, there was a span of 12 bases. CDR1 and CDR2 from the germline V gene are DFQATT and SNEGSKA (reference sequence). CDR3 size: 13 residues. This CDR3 reads CSALVAHTDTQYF. As DNA, the CDR3 is TGCAGTGCCCTGGTCGCCCACACAGATACGCAGTATTTT.

The V call is TRBV10-3, the J call TRBJ1-1; TRBD1 matches at 9 bases. V shed 10 bases, J shed 11 bases, and the junction held 14 bases outside the gene matches. Per the germline V gene, CDR1 is ENHRY and CDR2 is SYGVKD. The length of the CDR3 is 13 residues. The CDR3 spells CASRGNGQGTAFF. The CDR3 DNA reads TGTGCCAGCAGGGGCAACGGACAGGGGACGGCTTTCTTT.

The chain combines TRBV9 with TRBJ1-2, with 8 bases that match TRBD1. The CDR3 runs 16 residues. In germline, CDR1 is SGDLS, CDR2 YYNGEE. The V and J ends lost 6 bases and 6 bases, in that order; junction bases with no gene match: 16. The CDR3 region has the DNA TGTGCCAGCACCCCCCTCCCGGGACAGGAATATGATGGCTACACCTTC. Amino acids: CASTPLPGQEYDGYTF.

A few counts support this clonotype. The chain combines TRBV6-1 with TRBJ2-7; 11 positions match TRBD2. Per germline, CDR1 MNHNS and CDR2 SASEGT. With 5 bases clipped from V and 3 bases from J, the junction kept 9 bases outside the gene matches. CDR3 length: 16 residues. CDR3: CASSRRVAGGFYEQYF. The CDR3 DNA is TGTGCCAGCAGTCGGCGGGTAGCGGGAGGGTTCTACGAGCAGTACTTC.

In its sample, this clonotype was seen a few times. The gene calls are TRBV29-1 and TRBJ1-2; D ambiguous. From germline, CDR1 is SQVTM and CDR2 ANQGSEA. The CDR3 is 12 amino acids. With 6 bases removed from V and 0 bases from J, the gap between germline ends came to 8 bases. CDR3 residues: CSVGLANYGYTF. As DNA, the CDR3 is TGCAGCGTCGGATTGGCTAACTATGGCTACACCTTC.

This clonotype came up many times. This chain joins TRBV19 and TRBJ2-1; 7 nucleotides align to TRBD1. Trimming cost V 10 bases and J 2 bases; bases outside gene matches: 11. Looked up from germline, CDR1 is LNHDA and CDR2 is SQIVND (reference sequence). The CDR3 spans 15 residues. CDR3 sequence: CATASDRDTYNEQFF. The DNA for the CDR3 is TGTGCCACTGCAAGTGACAGGGATACCTACAATGAGCAGTTCTTC.

Only one count was recorded for this clonotype. This chain connects TRBV24-1 to TRBJ2-2, with D tentatively TRBD1 or TRBD2 (6 bases each). Looked up from germline, CDR1 is KGHDR and CDR2 is SFDVKD. The CDR3 has 16 residues. The germline V and J ends were trimmed by 7 bases and 0 bases, with 14 bases remaining between them. The CDR3 protein is CATRGGGQPNTGELFF. For the CDR3, the DNA is TGTGCCACCAGAGGAGGGGGTCAGCCGAACACCGGGGAGCTGTTTTTT.

This clonotype was recorded at least ten times. In DNA form, the CDR3 reads TGTGCCAGCAGCCCATGGACAGGGGCCGTCGGGACTGAAGCTTTCTTT. This sequence encodes CASSPWTGAVGTEAFF. This chain joins TRBV9 and TRBJ1-1; TRBD1 matches 9 bases. From germline, CDR1 is SGDLS and CDR2 YYNGEE. Trimming cost V 4 bases and J 5 bases; bases outside gene matches: 12. The CDR3 length is 16 residues.

The chain carries TRBV27 and TRBJ1-6, with TRBD1 identical over 9 bases. J gave up 2 bases and V 5 bases, and 10 bases lay outside the gene matches. The CDR3 has 18 residues. Per germline, CDR1 MNHEY and CDR2 SMNVEV (reference sequence). CDR3 region: CASSRRTGVSAYNSPLHF. The CDR3 DNA follows: TGTGCCAGCAGTCGTCGGACAGGGGTTAGCGCCTATAATTCACCCCTCCACTTT.